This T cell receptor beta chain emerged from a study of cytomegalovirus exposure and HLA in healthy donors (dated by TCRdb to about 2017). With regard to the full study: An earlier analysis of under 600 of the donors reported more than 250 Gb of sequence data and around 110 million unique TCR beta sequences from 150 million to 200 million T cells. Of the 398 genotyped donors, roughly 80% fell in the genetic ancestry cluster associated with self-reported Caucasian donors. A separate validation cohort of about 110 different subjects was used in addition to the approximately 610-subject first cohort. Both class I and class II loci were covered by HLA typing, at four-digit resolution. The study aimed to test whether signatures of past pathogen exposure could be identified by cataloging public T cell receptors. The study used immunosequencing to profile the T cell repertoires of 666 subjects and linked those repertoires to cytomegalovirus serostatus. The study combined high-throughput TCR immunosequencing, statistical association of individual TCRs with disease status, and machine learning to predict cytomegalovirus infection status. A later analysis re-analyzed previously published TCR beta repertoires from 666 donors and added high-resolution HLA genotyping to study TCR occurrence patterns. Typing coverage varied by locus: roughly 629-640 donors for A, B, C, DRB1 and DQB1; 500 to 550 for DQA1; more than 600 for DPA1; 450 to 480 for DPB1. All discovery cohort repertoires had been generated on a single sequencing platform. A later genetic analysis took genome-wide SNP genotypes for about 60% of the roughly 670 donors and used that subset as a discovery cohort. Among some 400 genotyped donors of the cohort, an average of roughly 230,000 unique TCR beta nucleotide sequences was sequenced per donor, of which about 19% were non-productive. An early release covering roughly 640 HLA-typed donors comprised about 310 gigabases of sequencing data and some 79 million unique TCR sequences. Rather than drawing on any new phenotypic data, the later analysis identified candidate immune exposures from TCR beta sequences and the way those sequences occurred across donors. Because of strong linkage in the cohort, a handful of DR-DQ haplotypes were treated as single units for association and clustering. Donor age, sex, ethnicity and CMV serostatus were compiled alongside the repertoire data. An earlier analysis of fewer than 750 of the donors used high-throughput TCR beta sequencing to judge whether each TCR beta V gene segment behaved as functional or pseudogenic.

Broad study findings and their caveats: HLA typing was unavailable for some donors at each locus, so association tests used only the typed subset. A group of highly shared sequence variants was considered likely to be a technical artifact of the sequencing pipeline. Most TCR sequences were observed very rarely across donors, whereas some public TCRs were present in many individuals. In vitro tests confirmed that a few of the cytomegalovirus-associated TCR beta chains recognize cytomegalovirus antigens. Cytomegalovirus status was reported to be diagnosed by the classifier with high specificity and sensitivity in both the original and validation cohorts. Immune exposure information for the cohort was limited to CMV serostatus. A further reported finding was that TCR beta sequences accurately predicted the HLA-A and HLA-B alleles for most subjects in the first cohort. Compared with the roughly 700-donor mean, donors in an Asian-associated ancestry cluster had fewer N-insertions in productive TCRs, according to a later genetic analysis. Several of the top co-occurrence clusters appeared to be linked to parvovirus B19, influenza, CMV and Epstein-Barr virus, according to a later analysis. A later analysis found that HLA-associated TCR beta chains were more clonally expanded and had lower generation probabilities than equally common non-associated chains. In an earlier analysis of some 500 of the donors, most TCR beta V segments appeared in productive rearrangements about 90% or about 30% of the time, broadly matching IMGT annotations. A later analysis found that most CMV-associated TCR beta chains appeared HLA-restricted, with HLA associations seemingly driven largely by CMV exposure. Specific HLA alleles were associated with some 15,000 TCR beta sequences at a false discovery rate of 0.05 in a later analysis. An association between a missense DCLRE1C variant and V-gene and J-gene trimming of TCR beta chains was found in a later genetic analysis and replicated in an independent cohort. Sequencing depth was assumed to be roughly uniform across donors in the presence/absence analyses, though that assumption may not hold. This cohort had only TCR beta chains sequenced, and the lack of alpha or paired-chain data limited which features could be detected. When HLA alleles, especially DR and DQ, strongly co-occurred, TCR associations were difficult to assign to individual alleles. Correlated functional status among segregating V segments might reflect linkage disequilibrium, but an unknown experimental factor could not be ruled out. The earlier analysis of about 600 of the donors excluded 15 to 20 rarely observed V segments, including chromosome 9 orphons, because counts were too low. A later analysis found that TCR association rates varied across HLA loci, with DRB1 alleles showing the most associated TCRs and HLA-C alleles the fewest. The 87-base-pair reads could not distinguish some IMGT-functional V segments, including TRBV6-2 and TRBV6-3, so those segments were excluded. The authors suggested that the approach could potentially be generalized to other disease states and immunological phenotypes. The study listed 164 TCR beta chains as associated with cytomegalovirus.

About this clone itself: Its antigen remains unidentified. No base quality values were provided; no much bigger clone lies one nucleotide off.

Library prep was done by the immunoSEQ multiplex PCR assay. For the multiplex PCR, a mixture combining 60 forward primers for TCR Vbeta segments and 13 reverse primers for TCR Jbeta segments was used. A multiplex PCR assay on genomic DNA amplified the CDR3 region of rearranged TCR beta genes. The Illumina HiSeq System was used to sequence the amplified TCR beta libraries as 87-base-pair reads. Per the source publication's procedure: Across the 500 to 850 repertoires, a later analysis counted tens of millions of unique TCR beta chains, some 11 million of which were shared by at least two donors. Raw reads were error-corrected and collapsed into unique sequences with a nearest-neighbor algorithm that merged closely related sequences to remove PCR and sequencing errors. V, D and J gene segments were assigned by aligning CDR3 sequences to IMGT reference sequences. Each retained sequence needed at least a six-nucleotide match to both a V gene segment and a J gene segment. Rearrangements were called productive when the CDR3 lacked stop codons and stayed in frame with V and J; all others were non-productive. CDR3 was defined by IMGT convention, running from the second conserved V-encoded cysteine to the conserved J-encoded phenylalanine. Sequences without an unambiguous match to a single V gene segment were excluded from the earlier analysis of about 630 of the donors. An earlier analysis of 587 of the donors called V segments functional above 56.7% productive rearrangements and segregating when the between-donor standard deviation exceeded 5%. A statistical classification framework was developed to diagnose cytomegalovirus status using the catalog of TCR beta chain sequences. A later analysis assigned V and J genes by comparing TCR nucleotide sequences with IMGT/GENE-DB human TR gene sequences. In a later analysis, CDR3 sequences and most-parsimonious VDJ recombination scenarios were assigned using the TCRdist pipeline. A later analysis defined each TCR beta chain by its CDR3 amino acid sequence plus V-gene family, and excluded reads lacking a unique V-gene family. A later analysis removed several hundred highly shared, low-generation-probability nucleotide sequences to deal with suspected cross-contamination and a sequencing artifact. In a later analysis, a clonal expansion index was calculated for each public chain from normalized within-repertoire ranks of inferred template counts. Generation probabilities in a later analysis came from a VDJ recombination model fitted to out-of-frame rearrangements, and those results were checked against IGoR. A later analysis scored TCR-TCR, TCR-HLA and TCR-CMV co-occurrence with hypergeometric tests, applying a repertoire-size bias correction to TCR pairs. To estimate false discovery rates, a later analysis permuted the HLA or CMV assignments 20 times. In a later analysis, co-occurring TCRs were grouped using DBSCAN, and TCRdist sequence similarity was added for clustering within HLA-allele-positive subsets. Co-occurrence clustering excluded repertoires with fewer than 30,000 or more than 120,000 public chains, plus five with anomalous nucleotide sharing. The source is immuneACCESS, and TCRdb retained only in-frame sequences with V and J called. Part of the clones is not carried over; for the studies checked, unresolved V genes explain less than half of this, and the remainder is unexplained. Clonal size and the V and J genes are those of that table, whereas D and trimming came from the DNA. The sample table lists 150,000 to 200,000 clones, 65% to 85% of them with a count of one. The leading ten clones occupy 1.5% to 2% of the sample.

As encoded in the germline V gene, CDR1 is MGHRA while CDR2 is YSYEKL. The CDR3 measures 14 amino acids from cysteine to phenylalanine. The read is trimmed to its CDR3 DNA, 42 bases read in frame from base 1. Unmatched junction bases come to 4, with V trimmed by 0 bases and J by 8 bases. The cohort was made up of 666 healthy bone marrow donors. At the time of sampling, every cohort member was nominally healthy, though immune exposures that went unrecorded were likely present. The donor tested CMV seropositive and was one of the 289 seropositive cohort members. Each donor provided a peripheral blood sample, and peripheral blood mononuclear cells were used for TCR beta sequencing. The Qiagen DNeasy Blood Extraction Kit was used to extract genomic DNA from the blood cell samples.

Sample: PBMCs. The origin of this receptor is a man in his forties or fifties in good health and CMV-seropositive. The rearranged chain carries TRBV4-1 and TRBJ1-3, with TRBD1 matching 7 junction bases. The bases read TGCGCCAGCAGCCAAGATGAGGGGGCTCACACCATATATTTT. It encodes CASSQDEGAHTIYF.